This T cell receptor beta chain was recovered during a study of shared clonotypes between healthy human individuals. About the study: A donor's plate count was three for CD4 naive and three for CD4 memory; CD8 naive had two and CD8 memory one. Whole-study findings and limits: Naive CD4 clonotypes overlapped across a handful of donors at about 5.3%. What rarefaction showed was incomplete sorted-subset sequencing despite large depth.

V lost 1 base and J lost 1, with 8 bases in between. CDR1 SGHRS and CDR2 YFSETQ come from the germline V gene. The CDR3 length is 14 residues. Concerning this clone itself: The antigen is unknown.

Clones were sequenced by immunoSEQ multiplex PCR, and TCRdb holds only the in-frame ones, with some missing. Of over 2 million clones in the sample, approximately 95% are singletons; the top ten hold 0.1% to 0.15%. This clonotype originated in a man in his late teens or twenties in good health. Sequenced sample: naive CD4+ T cells sorted from blood. Described subset: CD45RA+ positively selected. This chain joins TRBV5-1 and TRBJ2-5, with D unresolved. CDR3: CASSLPVGQETQYF. The CDR3 DNA follows: TGCGCCAGCAGCTTGCCGGTGGGCCAAGAGACCCAGTACTTC.